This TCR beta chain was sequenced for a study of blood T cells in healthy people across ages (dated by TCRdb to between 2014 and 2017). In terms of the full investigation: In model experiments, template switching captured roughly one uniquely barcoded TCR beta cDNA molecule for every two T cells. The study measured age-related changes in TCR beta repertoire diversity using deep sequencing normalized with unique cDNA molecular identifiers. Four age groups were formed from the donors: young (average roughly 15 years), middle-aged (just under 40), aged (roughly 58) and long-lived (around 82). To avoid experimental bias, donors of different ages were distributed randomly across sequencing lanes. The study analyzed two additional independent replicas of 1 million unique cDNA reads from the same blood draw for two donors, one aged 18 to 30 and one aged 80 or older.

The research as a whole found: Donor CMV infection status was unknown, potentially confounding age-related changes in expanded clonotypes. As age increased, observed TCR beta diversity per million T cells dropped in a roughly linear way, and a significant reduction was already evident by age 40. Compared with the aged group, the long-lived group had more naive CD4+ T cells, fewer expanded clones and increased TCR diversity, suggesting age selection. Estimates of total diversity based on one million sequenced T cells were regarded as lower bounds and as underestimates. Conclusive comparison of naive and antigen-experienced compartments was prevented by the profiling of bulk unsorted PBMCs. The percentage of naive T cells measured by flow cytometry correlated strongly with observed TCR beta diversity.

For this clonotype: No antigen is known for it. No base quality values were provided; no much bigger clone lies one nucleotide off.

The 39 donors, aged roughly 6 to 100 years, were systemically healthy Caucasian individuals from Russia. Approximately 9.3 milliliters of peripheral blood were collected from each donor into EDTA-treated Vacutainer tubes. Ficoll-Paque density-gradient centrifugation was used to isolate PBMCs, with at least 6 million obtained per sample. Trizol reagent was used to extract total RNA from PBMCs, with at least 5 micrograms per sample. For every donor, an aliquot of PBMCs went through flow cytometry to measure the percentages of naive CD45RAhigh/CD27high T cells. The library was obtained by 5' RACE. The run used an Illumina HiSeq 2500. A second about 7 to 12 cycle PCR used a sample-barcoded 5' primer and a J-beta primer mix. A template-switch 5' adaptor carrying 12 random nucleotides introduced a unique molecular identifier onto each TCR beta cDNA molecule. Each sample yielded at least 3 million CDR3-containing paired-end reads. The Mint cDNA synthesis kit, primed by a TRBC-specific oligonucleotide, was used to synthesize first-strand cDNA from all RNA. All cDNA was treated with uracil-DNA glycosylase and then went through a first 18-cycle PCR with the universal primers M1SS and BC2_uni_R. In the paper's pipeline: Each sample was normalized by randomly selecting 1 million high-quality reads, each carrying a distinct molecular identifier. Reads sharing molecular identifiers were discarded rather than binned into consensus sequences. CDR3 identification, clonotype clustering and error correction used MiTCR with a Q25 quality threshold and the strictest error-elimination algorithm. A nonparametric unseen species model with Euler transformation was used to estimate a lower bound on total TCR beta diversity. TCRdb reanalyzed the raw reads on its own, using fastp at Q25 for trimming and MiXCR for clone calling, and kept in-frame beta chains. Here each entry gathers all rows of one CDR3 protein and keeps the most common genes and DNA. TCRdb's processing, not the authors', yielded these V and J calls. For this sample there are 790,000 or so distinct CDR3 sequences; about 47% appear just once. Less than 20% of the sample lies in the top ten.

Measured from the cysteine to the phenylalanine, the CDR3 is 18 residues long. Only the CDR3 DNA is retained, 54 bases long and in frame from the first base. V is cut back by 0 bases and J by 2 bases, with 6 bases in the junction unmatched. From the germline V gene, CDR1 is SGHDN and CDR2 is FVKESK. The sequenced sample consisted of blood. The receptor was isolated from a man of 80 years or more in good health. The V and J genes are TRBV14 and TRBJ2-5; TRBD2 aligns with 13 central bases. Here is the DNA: TGTGCCAGCAGCCAAGACTCCGGGACTAGCGGGGAGCAAGAGACCCAGTACTTC. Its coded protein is CASSQDSGTSGEQETQYF.